The 16 T cell receptor beta chains reported below all come from one sample, sequenced in a study of response to subunit inactivated influenza vaccine (dated by TCRdb to 2017 to 2018). The library relied on RT-PCR. Sequenced on an Illumina HiSeq 2500. Clones were called with MiXCR by TCRdb after fastp trimmed the public reads at Q25, and only in-frame beta chains were retained. Rows merge per CDR3 protein into single entries with the most common DNA and genes. The sample table holds 650,000 to 800,000 distinct CDR3 sequences, of which 11% to 15% were seen once. Roughly 6.4% of the sample is in the top ten clones. The sequenced sample was PBMCs from blood, obtained approximately 15 days before vaccination. The origin of the receptors is a man in his fifties or sixties who received an inactivated influenza vaccine. Donor details come from another sample of the same person, matched by shared clones.

This clonotype was seen ten or more times. In DNA, the CDR3 is TGTGCCAGCAGCCCTCATATGAACACTGAAGCTTTCTTT. Its protein product is CASSPHMNTEAFF. The rearrangement joins TRBV7-9 to TRBJ1-1; the D is unclear. V dropped 5 bases and J dropped 0 bases, with 7 bases sitting between them. The germline gives CDR1 SEHNR, CDR2 FQNEAQ (reference sequence). The CDR3 runs to 13 residues.

CDR3 sequence: CASSPTFAGELFF. In DNA form, the CDR3 reads TGTGCCAGCAGCCCCACCTTCGCGGGGGAGCTGTTTTTT. J is TRBJ2-2 and V is TRBV7-2, with D unresolved. Germline CDR1 is SGHTA and CDR2 is FQGNSA. V lost 5 bases, J lost 8 bases, and 12 bases lay in between. CDR3 length: 13 amino acids.

In its sample, this clonotype was seen many times. The gene calls are TRBV20-1 and TRBJ2-2; D remains ambiguous. The CDR3 is made up of 12 amino acids. V lost 7 bases and J 4 bases, leaving 10 bases between the germline ends. Germline assignment: CDR1 DFQATT and CDR2 SNEGSKA (reference sequence). The CDR3 protein is CSGYVGTGELFF. CDR3 bases: TGCAGTGGATATGTGGGCACCGGGGAGCTGTTTTTT.

V and J are TRBV9 and TRBJ2-1; no firm D call. The CDR3 length is 12 residues. V was trimmed by 3 bases and J by 7 bases, leaving 8 bases between them. From germline, CDR1 is SGDLS and CDR2 YYNGEE. CDR3 loop: CASSAVNNEQFF. The CDR3 bases are TGTGCCAGCAGCGCCGTTAATAATGAGCAGTTCTTC.

The chain combines TRBV12-3 or TRBV12-4 with TRBJ2-3, with a weak D call TRBD2 (6 bases). The CDR3 covers 15 residues. V lost 5 bases to trimming and J lost 2 bases, with 14 bases between them. CDR3 region: CASSPGSGYTDTQYF. CDR3 bases: TGTGCCAGCAGTCCGGGTAGCGGATACACAGATACGCAGTATTTT.

This sequence joins TRBV5-1 and TRBJ2-2, with D maybe TRBD2 (5 bases). V was trimmed by 1 base and J by 4 bases, leaving 17 bases between them. Germline lookup yields CDR1 SGHRS and CDR2 YFSETQ. CDR3 length: 17 amino acids. CDR3 amino acids: CASSLLAASSLTGELFF. The CDR3 coding sequence is TGCGCCAGCAGCTTGCTGGCGGCTAGCTCTCTCACCGGGGAGCTGTTTTTT.

This clonotype was picked up a small number of times. The chain recombines TRBV4-3 with TRBJ2-2, with TRBD1 identical over 12 bases. Germline CDR1 is LGHNA and CDR2 is YSLEER. The CDR3 runs to 16 residues. J was trimmed by 9 bases and V by 1 base; bases with no gene match: 6. The DNA for the CDR3 is TGCGCCAGCAGCCAAGGGCCCGGGACAGGGGGCCGGGAGCTGTTTTTT. This gives the protein CASSQGPGTGGRELFF.

A few counts support this clonotype. V gene TRBV5-1 combines with J gene TRBJ2-1; 12 bases are shared with TRBD2. Germline CDR1 SGHRS, CDR2 YFSETQ. The V gene end was trimmed by 6 bases and the J gene end by 3 bases; junction bases not matched to a gene: 13. The CDR3 extends over 18 amino acids. This CDR3 reads CASKTTSGRYFNYNEQFF. The CDR3 DNA is TGCGCCAGCAAGACGACTAGCGGGAGATATTTTAACTACAATGAGCAGTTCTTC.

The CDR3 coding sequence is TGTGCCAGCAGAAAGGCATTAACGAGCTCCTACGAGCAGTACTTC. Translation: CASRKALTSSYEQYF. The gene calls are TRBV6-1 and TRBJ2-7, with D unclear. The CDR3 extends over 15 amino acids. CDR1 is MNHNS and CDR2 is SASEGT in the germline V gene. Between the trimmed V and J ends, which lost 6 bases and 0 bases, there was a span of 15 bases.

This clonotype was detected a few times. The chain combines TRBV11-2 with TRBJ2-5, with TRBD1 as a possible D gene (6 bases). With 0 bases removed from V and 1 base from J, the gap between germline ends came to 15 bases. Per germline, CDR1 SGHAT and CDR2 FQNNGV. The length of the CDR3 is 17 residues. CDR3 sequence (DNA): TGTGCCAGCAGCTTAGATATGACAGGAGGTGCCCAAGAGACCCAGTACTTC. Translating it yields CASSLDMTGGAQETQYF.

This clonotype occurred many times. The chain combines TRBV5-1 with TRBJ1-2; 9 nucleotides agree with TRBD1. J lost 3 bases, V lost 3 bases, and 3 bases had no gene match. The CDR3 has 14 residues. CDR1 and CDR2 (germline): SGHRS, YFSETQ. Written as DNA, the CDR3 is TGCGCCAGCAGCTCCGGGACAGGGCACTATGGCTACACCTTC. Translating it yields CASSSGTGHYGYTF.

The chain couples TRBV7-2 to TRBJ2-3, with TRBD1 matching over 8 bases. The germline V gene encodes CDR1 SGHTA and CDR2 FQGNSA. With 5 bases clipped from V and 3 bases from J, the junction kept 7 bases outside the gene matches. CDR3 length: 15 amino acids. The CDR3, as DNA: TGTGCCAGCAGCCCCACGCGACAGGGGACAGATACGCAGTATTTT. Encoded protein: CASSPTRQGTDTQYF.

This clonotype was picked up a small number of times. The chain joins TRBV9 to TRBJ2-5, with TRBD2 matching over 10 bases. The CDR3 spans 18 residues. The germline V gene has CDR1 SGDLS and CDR2 YYNGEE. Trimming at V came to 4 bases and at J to 5 bases, leaving 17 bases not matched to a gene. CDR3 DNA sequence: TGTGCCAGCAGCCCCCCCCGGACTAGCGGCGCAAACCCCGAGACCCAGTACTTC. It codes for CASSPPRTSGANPETQYF.

The rearrangement uses TRBV19 and TRBJ1-1; the match to TRBD1 covers 7 bases. Germline lookup yields CDR1 LNHDA and CDR2 SQIVND (reference sequence). The CDR3 runs 16 residues. The V gene end was trimmed by 5 bases and the J gene end by 4 bases; junction bases not matched to a gene: 13. CDR3 DNA sequence: TGTGCCAGTAGTCAGGCAGGGGGTTTTTTGAGCACTGAAGCTTTCTTT. It translates to CASSQAGGFLSTEAFF.

This clonotype was counted between two and nine times. The chain carries TRBV5-1 and TRBJ2-5, with D perhaps TRBD1 (5 bases). The CDR3 loop spans 14 amino acids. Germline V gene data show CDR1 as SGHRS and CDR2 as YFSETQ. The germline V and J ends were trimmed by 0 bases and 6 bases, with 12 bases remaining between them. CDR3 sequence reads: CASSLVAGSQTQYF. In DNA, the CDR3 is TGCGCCAGCAGCTTGGTTGCAGGGTCGCAGACCCAGTACTTC.

This chain uses TRBV6-2 or TRBV6-3 with TRBJ2-5, with 8 bases aligning to TRBD2. Germline V gene data show CDR1 as MNHEY and CDR2 as SVGEGT. The CDR3 loop spans 16 amino acids. The V segment lost 2 bases and the J segment 0 bases; nucleotides outside the gene matches: 5. The CDR3 loop reads CASSYLTSGHQETQYF. In DNA, the CDR3 is TGTGCCAGCAGTTACCTAACTAGCGGCCACCAAGAGACCCAGTACTTC.